A single sample is the source of the 24 T cell receptor beta chains below, sequenced in a study of molecular identifiers for immune sequencing clone quantification. TCRdb fed the PCR reads into MiXCR, producing one record per CDR3 protein. The sample holds about 330,000 distinct CDR3 sequences, roughly 23% seen once. Sequencing was performed on naive CD8+ T cells from blood, with Jurkat cell RNA spiked in. Subset specified: FACS-sorted CD8+CD4-CCR7+CD45RA+ naive T cells. The receptors shown here come from a human donor in good health. Some libraries in this study had Jurkat cell RNA spiked in.

Ten or more counts support this clonotype. The chain is built from TRBV7-9 and TRBJ1-1, with D perhaps TRBD1 (6 bases). The CDR3 covers 15 residues. V lost 0 bases, J lost 3 bases, and 11 bases lay in between. Germline CDR1 reads SEHNR; CDR2 reads FQNEAQ (reference sequence). The CDR3 DNA reads TGTGCCAGCAGCTTAGCACAGGGACTGGACACTGAAGCTTTCTTT. Translating gives CASSLAQGLDTEAFF.

This clonotype was counted at least ten times. This chain links TRBV2 with TRBJ2-1; perhaps TRBD2 as D (6 bases). Trimming pared 9 bases from V and 4 bases from J, leaving 19 bases between. CDR3 length: 15 residues. Per the germline V gene, CDR1 is SNHLY and CDR2 is FYNNEI. The CDR3 reads CARQLPGEGYNEQFF. CDR3 nucleotide sequence: TGTGCCAGGCAACTCCCGGGAGAGGGGTACAATGAGCAGTTCTTC.

This clonotype was observed a few times. CDR3 bases: TGTGCCTGGAGTCCGGGACAGGGTATCACCGGGGAGCTGTTTTTT. Translation: CAWSPGQGITGELFF. V is TRBV30 and J is TRBJ2-2, with TRBD1 matching over 9 bases. V dropped 2 bases and J dropped 4; count of bases not matched to a gene: 5. In germline, CDR1 is GTSNPN, CDR2 SVGIG (reference sequence). The CDR3 loop spans 15 amino acids.

This clonotype was counted between two and nine times. In DNA, the CDR3 is TGTGCCAGCAGCCCCCTAAAACCGAGACAGACTAACTATGGCTACACCTTC. Translating it yields CASSPLKPRQTNYGYTF. This chain links TRBV3-1 with TRBJ1-2; TRBD1 is a possible D gene (5 bases). Germline CDR1 and CDR2: LGHDT and YNNKEL (reference sequence). V gave up 4 bases and J gave up 0 bases, with 18 bases separating them. The CDR3 loop spans 17 amino acids.

This clonotype has ten or more counts. The chain uses TRBV19 and TRBJ2-7; 10 bases fit TRBD1. Germline lookup yields CDR1 LNHDA and CDR2 SQIVND (reference sequence). V shed 5 bases, J shed 2 bases, and the junction held 6 bases outside the gene matches. The CDR3 extends over 15 amino acids. The CDR3 DNA reads TGTGCCAGTAGTCCTGGACAGGGGGAAACCTACGAGCAGTACTTC. It codes for CASSPGQGETYEQYF.

This clonotype appeared once. This CDR3 fails to terminate in the conserved phenylalanine or tryptophan, so it likely reflects a read error. The chain joins TRBV28 to TRBJ2-1; perhaps TRBD2 as D (6 bases). CDR1 and CDR2 from the germline V gene are MDHEN and SYDVKM. This CDR3 has 16 residues. V lost 6 bases and J lost 6, with 21 bases in between. CDR3 protein: CASSLTAGWRGNEQFS. CDR3 DNA: TGTGCCAGCAGCTTGACGGCGGGGTGGCGGGGCAATGAGCAGTTCTCC.

The chain carries TRBV12-3 or TRBV12-4 and TRBJ2-7; a possible D gene is TRBD2 (5 bases). There are 13 residues in the CDR3. Trimming took off 2 bases at V and 3 bases at J, with 8 bases between the two ends. The CDR3 coding sequence is TGTGCCAGCAGTTTAAGAGGGTTCTACGAGCAGTACTTC. Translation: CASSLRGFYEQYF.

This chain links TRBV13 with TRBJ2-3; D tentatively reads TRBD1 or TRBD2 (5 bases each). The V gene lost 3 bases and the J gene lost 1 base, with 8 bases spanning the gap. The CDR3 totals 14 residues. Germline V lookup: CDR1 PRHDT, CDR2 FYEKMQ (reference sequence). The CDR3 DNA sequence: TGTGCCAGCAGCTTTCGGGGCGGCACAGATACGCAGTATTTT. It is translated as CASSFRGGTDTQYF.

This clonotype was recorded at least ten times. The rearrangement joins TRBV12-3 or TRBV12-4 to TRBJ1-2; D ambiguous. Trimming left V 4 bases short and J 4 bases short, with 10 bases between. CDR3 length equals 13 residues. The CDR3 region is CASSSPSLYGYTF. The DNA of the CDR3 is TGTGCCAGCAGTTCTCCCAGCCTCTATGGCTACACCTTC.

A note on this clonotype: This may come from a read error, since a much larger clone is one base off. The genes are TRBV7-9 and TRBJ2-3; D gene uncertain. Trimming took 2 bases from V and 5 from J, leaving 17 bases between them. From germline, CDR1 is SEHNR and CDR2 FQNEAQ (reference sequence). The CDR3 is 16 residues long. CDR3 sequence: CASSLKRSEDVDTQYF. The CDR3 DNA is TGTGCCAGCAGCTTAAAAAGGTCCGAAGATGTAGATACGCAGTATTTT. The full variable domain, rest sourced from reference TRBV7-9 and TRBJ2-3, is DTGVSQNPRHKITKRGQNVTFRCDPISEHNRLYWYRQTLGQGPEFLTYFQNEAQLEKSRLLSDRFSAERPKGSFSTLEIQRTEQGDSAMYLCASSLKRSEDVDTQYFGPGTRLTVL.

There are many counts of this clonotype. This chain uses TRBV28 with TRBJ1-5; 8 bases align to TRBD1. V dropped 5 bases and J dropped 5; count of bases not matched to a gene: 8. Germline loops: CDR1 MDHEN, CDR2 SYDVKM. This CDR3 region has 15 residues. The CDR3 protein is CASSPRTGSYQPQHF. As DNA, the CDR3 is TGTGCCAGCAGTCCAAGGACAGGGTCATATCAGCCCCAGCATTTT. Full variable domain (outside the CDR3, taken from reference TRBV28 and TRBJ1-5): DVKVTQSSRYLVKRTGEKVFLECVQDMDHENMFWYRQDPGLGLRLIYFSYDVKMKEKGDIPEGYSVSREKKERFSLILESASTNQTSMYLCASSPRTGSYQPQHFGDGTRLSIL.

Points on this clonotype: This may be a read error, as it is one base from a much larger clone. This chain uses TRBV5-1 with TRBJ1-1; 7 nucleotides match TRBD1. After removal of 3 bases from V and 3 bases from J, the junction contained 17 bases not matched to a gene. CDR1 and CDR2 from the germline V gene are SGHRS and YFSETQ. The CDR3 is made up of 18 amino acids. The CDR3 DNA follows: TGCGCCAGCAGCTCGCAGATAGGGGGCGGAGTGGAAGACACTGAAGCTTTCTTT. This codes for CASSSQIGGGVEDTEAFF.

The table lists this clonotype with a count of one. One end of the junction varies from germline; a read error may be responsible. The CDR3 DNA sequence: TGTGCCAGCAGCGTAGTATCCGGGACAGGGGACGAAAAACTGCTTTTT. Translated, it gives CASSVVSGTGDEKLLF. This chain joins TRBV9 and TRBJ1-4; 10 positions agree with TRBD1. The CDR3 has 16 residues. Germline V gene sequence: CDR1 SGDLS, CDR2 YYNGEE.

This clonotype was picked up many times. This chain connects TRBV12-3 or TRBV12-4 to TRBJ2-7; 8 positions match TRBD1. The CDR3 totals 16 residues. Trimming removed 4 bases from V and 3 bases from J; junction bases left unmatched: 11. CDR3 bases: TGTGCCAGCAGTTCCACTCAGGGGACAGGTCGCTACGAGCAGTACTTC. Residues: CASSSTQGTGRYEQYF.

This clonotype was detected only a few times. This chain links TRBV4-3 with TRBJ2-7; tentatively, D is TRBD1 (6 bases). CDR1 is LGHNA, CDR2 YSLEER, per germline. The length of the CDR3 is 16 residues. V lost 0 bases and J 2 bases, leaving 14 bases between the germline ends. Written as DNA, the CDR3 is TGCGCCAGCAGCCAAGACAGGCTCGCAGGGGCCTACGAGCAGTACTTC. Its protein product is CASSQDRLAGAYEQYF.

This clonotype was detected many times. The chain couples TRBV7-2 to TRBJ1-1; D not resolved. The germline V gene has CDR1 SGHTA and CDR2 FQGNSA. The ends were cut back, 3 bases at V and 1 base at J, with 15 bases in the middle. CDR3 length: 16 residues. Here the CDR3 DNA reads TGTGCCAGCAGCTTTGGGGTTATAGGCCCGAACACTGAAGCTTTCTTT. It codes for CASSFGVIGPNTEAFF.

To note about this clonotype: As the CDR3 is not closed by the conserved phenylalanine or tryptophan, this likely results from a read error. The chain is built from TRBV12-3 or TRBV12-4 and TRBJ1-1; TRBD1 is a possible D gene (5 bases). This CDR3 has 13 residues. V lost 7 bases and J lost 8, with 17 bases in between. DNA for the CDR3: TGTGCCAGCACCTGGGGAGGGGCGGCCGAAGCTTTCTCT. Encoded protein: CASTWGGAAEAFS.

This clonotype was counted many times. CDR3 protein: CASRVYSNQPQHF. CDR3 nucleotide sequence: TGTGCCAGCAGGGTCTATAGCAATCAGCCCCAGCATTTT. The chain carries TRBV6-6 and TRBJ1-5; D gene unclear. The V gene lost 6 bases and the J gene lost 0 bases, with 6 bases spanning the gap. The CDR3 consists of 13 residues. Germline CDR1 reads MNHNY; CDR2 reads SVGAGI (reference sequence).

This clonotype occurred many times. The genes are TRBV29-1 and TRBJ2-6; 7 positions match TRBD1. V lost 7 bases and J lost 2; bases outside the gene matches: 5. Germline V gene data show CDR1 as SQVTM and CDR2 as ANQGSEA. The CDR3 consists of 14 residues. The CDR3 DNA reads TGCAGCGCCACGACAGGGACTGGGGCCAACGTCCTGACTTTC. Translating it yields CSATTGTGANVLTF.

This clonotype was counted between two and nine times. The rearrangement joins TRBV9 to TRBJ2-5; D remains unclear. The CDR3 has 14 residues. V dropped 0 bases and J dropped 4 bases, with 10 bases sitting between them. The germline V gene encodes CDR1 SGDLS and CDR2 YYNGEE. The chain's CDR3 is CASSVVSSPETQYF. The CDR3 nucleotides read TGTGCCAGCAGCGTAGTAAGTTCCCCAGAGACCCAGTACTTC.

Note on this clonotype: Mismatch with germline at one junction end may stem from a read error. This chain uses TRBV4-1 with TRBJ2-7, with 11 positions matching TRBD1. Germline V gives CDR1 MGHRA, CDR2 YSYEKL. The CDR3 is 16 residues long. CDR3 sequence: CASRQGTGGSSYEQYF. DNA for the CDR3: TGCGCCAGCCGCCAAGGGACAGGGGGAAGCTCCTACGAGCAGTACTTC.

On this clonotype: A read error may produce the germline difference seen at one junction end. V gene TRBV28 combines with J gene TRBJ2-1, with D possibly being TRBD2 (6 bases). The CDR3 totals 15 residues. Germline V gives CDR1 MDHEN, CDR2 SYDVKM. CDR3 residues: CASTLGLSSYNDQFF. CDR3 sequence (DNA): TGTGCCAGCACCCTGGGACTTAGCTCCTACAATGATCAGTTCTTC.

This clonotype occurred a few times. The J gene is TRBJ2-2, the V gene TRBV6-5; perhaps D is TRBD1 or TRBD2 (5 bases each). The CDR3 extends over 12 amino acids. Germline V gene lookup returns CDR1 MNHEY and CDR2 SVGAGI. V gave up 6 bases and J gave up 7 bases, with 9 bases separating them. CDR3 amino acids: CASSGAGGELFF. In nucleotides, the CDR3 is TGTGCCAGCAGCGGGGCGGGCGGGGAGCTGTTTTTT.

V usage is TRBV6-2 or TRBV6-3 and J usage is TRBJ2-7, with D hard to call. Germline assignment: CDR1 MNHEY and CDR2 SVGEGT. This CDR3 region has 15 residues. V was cut by 4 bases and J by 2 bases, with 15 bases left in between. CDR3 nucleotides: TGTGCCAGCAGTTTACAGCTCCCCATCACCTACGAGCAGTACTTC. It encodes CASSLQLPITYEQYF.